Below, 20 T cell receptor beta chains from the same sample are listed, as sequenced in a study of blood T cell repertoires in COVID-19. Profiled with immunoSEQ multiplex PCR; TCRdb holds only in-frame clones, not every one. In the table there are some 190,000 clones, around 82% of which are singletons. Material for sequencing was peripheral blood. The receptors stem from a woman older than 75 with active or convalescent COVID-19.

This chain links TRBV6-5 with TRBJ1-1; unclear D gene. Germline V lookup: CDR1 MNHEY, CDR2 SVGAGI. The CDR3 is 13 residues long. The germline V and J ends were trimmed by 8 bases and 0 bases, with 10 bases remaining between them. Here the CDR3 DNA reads TGTGCCAGCTGTACAGACATGAACACTGAAGCTTTCTTT. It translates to CASCTDMNTEAFF.

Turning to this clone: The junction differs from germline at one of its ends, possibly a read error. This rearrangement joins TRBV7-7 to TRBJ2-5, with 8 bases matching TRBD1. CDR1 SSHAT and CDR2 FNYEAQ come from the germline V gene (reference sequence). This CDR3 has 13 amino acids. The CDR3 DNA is TGTGCTAGCAGCTTAGGACAGGGAGAGACCCAGTACTTC. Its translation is CASSLGQGETQYF.

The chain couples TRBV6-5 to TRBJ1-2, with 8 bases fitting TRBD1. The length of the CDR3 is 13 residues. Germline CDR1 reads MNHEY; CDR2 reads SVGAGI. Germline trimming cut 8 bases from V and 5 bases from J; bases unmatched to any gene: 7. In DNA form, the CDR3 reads TGTGCCAGCGGCCCAGGGGGCTTTTATGGCTACACCTTC. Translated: CASGPGGFYGYTF.

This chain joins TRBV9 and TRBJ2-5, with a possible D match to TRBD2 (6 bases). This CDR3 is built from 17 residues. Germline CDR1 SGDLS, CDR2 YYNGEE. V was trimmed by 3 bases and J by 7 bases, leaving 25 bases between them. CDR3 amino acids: CASSASSAGGSGGTQYF. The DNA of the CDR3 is TGTGCCAGCAGCGCGTCCAGTGCTGGGGGGAGCGGTGGGACCCAGTACTTC.

CDR3 in amino acids: CASSSTDRGVNTEAFF. As DNA, the CDR3 is TGCGCCAGCAGCTCAACCGACAGGGGAGTGAACACTGAAGCTTTCTTT. This chain connects TRBV5-1 to TRBJ1-1; TRBD1 matches at 8 bases. There are 16 residues in the CDR3. Per the germline V gene, CDR1 is SGHRS and CDR2 is YFSETQ. V gave up 3 bases and J gave up 0 bases; unmatched junction bases: 7.

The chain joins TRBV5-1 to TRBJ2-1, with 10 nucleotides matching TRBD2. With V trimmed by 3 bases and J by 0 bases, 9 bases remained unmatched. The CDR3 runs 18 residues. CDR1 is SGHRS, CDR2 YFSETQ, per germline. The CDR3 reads CASSWTSGQLSSYNEQFF. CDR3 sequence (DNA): TGCGCCAGCAGCTGGACTAGCGGCCAACTGAGCTCCTACAATGAGCAGTTCTTC.

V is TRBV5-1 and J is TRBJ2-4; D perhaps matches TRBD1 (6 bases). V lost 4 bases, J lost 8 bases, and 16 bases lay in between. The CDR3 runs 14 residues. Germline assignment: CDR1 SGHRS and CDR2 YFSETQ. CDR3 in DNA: TGCGCCAGCAGCCCCCCAGGGGCCGTAGACATTCAGTACTTC. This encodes CASSPPGAVDIQYF.

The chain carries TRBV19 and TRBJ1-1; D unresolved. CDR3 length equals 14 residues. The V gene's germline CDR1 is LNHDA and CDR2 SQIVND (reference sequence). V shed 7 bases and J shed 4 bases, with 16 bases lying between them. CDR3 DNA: TGTGCCAGTAACCACGGGGTTCGGGGCACTGAAGCTTTCTTT. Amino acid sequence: CASNHGVRGTEAFF.

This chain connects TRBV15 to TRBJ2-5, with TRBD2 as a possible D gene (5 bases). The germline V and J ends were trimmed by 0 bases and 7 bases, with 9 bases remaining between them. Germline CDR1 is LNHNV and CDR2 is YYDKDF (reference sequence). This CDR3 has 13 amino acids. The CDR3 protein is CATSRDPRGTQYF. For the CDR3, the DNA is TGTGCCACCAGCAGAGATCCCCGGGGGACCCAGTACTTC.

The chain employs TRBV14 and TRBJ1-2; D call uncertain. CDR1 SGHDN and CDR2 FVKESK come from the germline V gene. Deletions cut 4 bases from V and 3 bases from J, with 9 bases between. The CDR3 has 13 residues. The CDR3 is CASSPHVDYGYTF. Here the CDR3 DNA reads TGTGCCAGCAGCCCACACGTGGACTATGGCTACACCTTC.

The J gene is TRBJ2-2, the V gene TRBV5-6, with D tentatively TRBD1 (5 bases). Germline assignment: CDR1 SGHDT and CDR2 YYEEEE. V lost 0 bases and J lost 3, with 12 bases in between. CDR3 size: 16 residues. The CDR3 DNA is TGTGCCAGCAGCTTGGGGCAGGGTGGAGACACCGGGGAGCTGTTTTTT. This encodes CASSLGQGGDTGELFF.

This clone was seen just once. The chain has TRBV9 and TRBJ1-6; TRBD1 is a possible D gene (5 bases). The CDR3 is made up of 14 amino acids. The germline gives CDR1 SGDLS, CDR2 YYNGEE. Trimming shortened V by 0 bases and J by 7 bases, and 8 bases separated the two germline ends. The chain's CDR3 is CASSVAGGNSPLHF. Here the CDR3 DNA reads TGTGCCAGCAGCGTAGCCGGGGGGAATTCACCCCTCCACTTT.

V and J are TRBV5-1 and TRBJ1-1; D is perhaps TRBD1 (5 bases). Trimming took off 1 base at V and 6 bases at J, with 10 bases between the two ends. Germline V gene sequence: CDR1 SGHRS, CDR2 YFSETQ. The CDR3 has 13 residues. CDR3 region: CASSLQGGSEAFF. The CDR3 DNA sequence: TGCGCCAGCAGCTTGCAGGGTGGGTCTGAAGCTTTCTTT.

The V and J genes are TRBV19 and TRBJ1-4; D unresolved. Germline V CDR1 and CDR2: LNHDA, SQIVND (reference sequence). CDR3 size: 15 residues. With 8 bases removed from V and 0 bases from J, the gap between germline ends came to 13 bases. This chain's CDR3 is CASGREPPTNEKLFF. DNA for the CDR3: TGTGCCAGTGGTAGGGAGCCACCAACTAATGAAAAACTGTTTTTT.

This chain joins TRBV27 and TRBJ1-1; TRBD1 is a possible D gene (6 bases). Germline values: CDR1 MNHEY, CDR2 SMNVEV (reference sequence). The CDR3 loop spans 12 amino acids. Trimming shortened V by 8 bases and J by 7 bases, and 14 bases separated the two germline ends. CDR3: CASDAGTFEAFF. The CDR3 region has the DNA TGTGCCAGCGATGCCGGGACATTTGAAGCTTTCTTT.

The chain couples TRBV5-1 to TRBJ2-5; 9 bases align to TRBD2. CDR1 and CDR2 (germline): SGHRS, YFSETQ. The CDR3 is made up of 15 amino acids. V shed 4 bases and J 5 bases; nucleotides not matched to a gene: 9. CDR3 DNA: TGCGCCAGCAGCGAGGTAGCGGGAGTAGGTGAGACCCAGTACTTC. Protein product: CASSEVAGVGETQYF.

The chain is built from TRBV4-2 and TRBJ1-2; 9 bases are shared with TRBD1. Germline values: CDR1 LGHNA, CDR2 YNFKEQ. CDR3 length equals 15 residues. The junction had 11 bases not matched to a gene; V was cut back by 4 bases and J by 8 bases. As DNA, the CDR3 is TGTGCCAGCAGCCTAACGGGACAGGGCACGGGAGGCTACACCTTC. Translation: CASSLTGQGTGGYTF.

The CDR3 loop is CASSLGQLSGNTIYF. The CDR3 DNA reads TGTGCCAGCAGCCTGGGACAGCTCTCTGGAAACACCATATATTTT. V and J are TRBV6-5 and TRBJ1-3; 7 bases map to TRBD1. V dropped 6 bases and J dropped 0; count of bases not matched to a gene: 5. Germline CDR1 MNHEY, CDR2 SVGAGI. The CDR3 has 15 amino acids.

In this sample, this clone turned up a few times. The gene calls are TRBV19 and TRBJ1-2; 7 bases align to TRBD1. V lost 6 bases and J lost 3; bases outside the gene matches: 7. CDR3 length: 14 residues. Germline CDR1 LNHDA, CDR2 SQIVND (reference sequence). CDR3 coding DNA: TGTGCCAGTAGGCTAGGGGGCCAGGACTATGGCTACACCTTC. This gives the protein CASRLGGQDYGYTF.

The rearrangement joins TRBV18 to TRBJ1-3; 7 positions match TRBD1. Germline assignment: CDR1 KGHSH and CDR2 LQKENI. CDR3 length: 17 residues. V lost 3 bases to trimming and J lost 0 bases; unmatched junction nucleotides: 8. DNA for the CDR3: TGTGCCAGCTCACCCGCGGCGGGACAGCACTCTGGAAACACCATATATTTT. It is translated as CASSPAAGQHSGNTIYF.